This T cell receptor beta chain is from a study of technical replicates of blood from several donors. Germline CDR1 reads SEHNR; CDR2 reads FQNEAQ (reference sequence). Deletions cut 1 base from V and 4 bases from J, with 13 bases between. The CDR3 is made up of 15 amino acids. Method: immunoSEQ multiplex PCR; TCRdb's copy keeps in-frame clones and lacks some. The sample lists approximately 79,000 clones, just under 95% occurring once. This clone was found once. Sequenced material: T cells isolated from PBMCs. This chain connects TRBV7-9 to TRBJ1-1, with D possibly TRBD1 on 5 matching bases. The receptor was derived from a human donor in good health. The CDR3 nucleotides read TGTGCCAGCAGCTTAGTGGGGGGAACCTTCACTGAAGCTTTCTTT. This encodes CASSLVGGTFTEAFF.